This is a list of T cell receptor beta chains from one sample in a study of cytomegalovirus exposure and HLA in healthy donors. Sequencing was performed with immunoSEQ multiplex PCR; in TCRdb, only in-frame clones are kept and a portion is missing. The sample is made up of roughly 120,000 clones, and the top ten hold 2% to 2.5% of it. The specimen sequenced was PBMCs. The receptors were gathered from a man aged 35-49 years in good health and CMV-seronegative. The CDR3 runs from the conserved cysteine through the conserved F or W. The D gene is left open where the match is weak.

D gene	J gene	V gene	CDR3 protein	CDR3 DNA
NA	TRBJ2-3	TRBV29-1	CSVHLLVDTQYF	TGCAGCGTACATCTTTTGGTAGATACGCAGTATTTT
TRBD2	TRBJ2-7	TRBV6-5	CASSATSGTYEQYF	TGTGCCAGCAGCGCGACTAGCGGCACCTACGAGCAGTACTTC
TRBD1	TRBJ1-4	TRBV5-6	CASSFHRGRTNEKLFF	TGTGCCAGCAGCTTCCACAGGGGGAGAACTAATGAAAAACTGTTTTTT
NA	TRBJ1-1	TRBV4-1	CASSLGAPPFMNTEAFF	TGCGCCAGCAGCCTCGGAGCGCCCCCCTTCATGAACACTGAAGCTTTCTTT
NA	TRBJ2-7	TRBV5-4	CASSPPGSGYEQYF	TGTGCCAGCAGCCCCCCGGGATCAGGCTACGAGCAGTACTTC
TRBD1	TRBJ1-5	TRBV6-9	CASKGVGTGGVAF	TGTGCCAGTAAAGGTGTAGGGACAGGGGGGGTGGCTTTT
NA	TRBJ1-1	TRBV2	CASSGVGQTDLNTEAFF	TGTGCCAGCAGTGGAGTGGGGCAGACAGATCTGAACACTGAAGCTTTCTTT
NA	TRBJ2-7	TRBV2	CASGYSRYEQYF	TGTGCCAGCGGTTACTCGAGGTACGAGCAGTACTTC
TRBD1	TRBJ2-7	TRBV19	CASSAGTGGSYEQYF	TGTGCCAGTAGTGCCGGGACAGGGGGTTCCTACGAGCAGTACTTC
NA	TRBJ2-1	TRBV29-1	CSVEDGYGSSYNEQFF	TGCAGCGTTGAAGATGGTTACGGGAGCTCCTACAATGAGCAGTTCTTC
TRBD2	TRBJ2-2	TRBV2	CASSGGAGELFF	TGTGCCAGCTCGGGGGGGGCCGGGGAGCTGTTTTTT
NA	TRBJ2-5	TRBV7-2	CASSLEGYFQETQYF	TGTGCCAGCAGCTTAGAGGGGTACTTCCAAGAGACCCAGTACTTC
NA	TRBJ2-1	TRBV7-7	CASSLSLNNEQFF	TGTGCTAGCAGCCTGAGTCTGAACAATGAGCAGTTCTTC
TRBD1	TRBJ1-1	TRBV11-2	CASTIGQGSAEAFF	TGTGCCAGCACAATTGGACAGGGGAGCGCTGAAGCTTTCTTT
TRBD1	TRBJ2-2	TRBV7-2	CASSPGQGRPSHRELFF	TGTGCCAGCAGCCCGGGACAGGGAAGGCCCTCACACCGGGAGCTGTTTTTT
NA	TRBJ2-5	TRBV13	CASSLPAGQTETQYF	TGTGCCAGCAGCTTACCGGCGGGACAGACGGAGACCCAGTACTTC
TRBD2	TRBJ2-5	TRBV6-1	CASSDMPSGSSTETQYF	TGTGCCAGCAGTGACATGCCTAGCGGGAGTTCGACGGAGACCCAGTACTTC
TRBD1	TRBJ2-7	TRBV4-2	CASSLEGTGPYEQYF	TGTGCCAGCAGCCTTGAGGGGACAGGGCCCTACGAGCAGTACTTC
TRBD2	TRBJ2-6	TRBV7-9	CASSLRAGGSGANVLTF	TGTGCCAGCAGCTTAAGAGCGGGAGGGTCTGGGGCCAACGTCCTGACTTTC
TRBD2	TRBJ2-5	TRBV4-2	CASSQEGGRASGETQYF	TGTGCCAGCAGCCAAGAAGGCGGGAGGGCCTCCGGAGAGACCCAGTACTTC
TRBD1	TRBJ2-7	TRBV6-5	CASSRTGGEPYEQYF	TGTGCCAGCAGCCGGACAGGGGGCGAACCCTACGAGCAGTACTTC
TRBD1	TRBJ1-2	TRBV2	CASSPRGQAGGYTF	TGTGCCAGCAGTCCACGGGGACAGGCCGGTGGCTACACCTTC
NA	TRBJ2-1	TRBV11-2	CASSLGIGQLNEQFF	TGTGCCAGCAGCTTAGGCATTGGACAACTCAATGAGCAGTTCTTC
NA	TRBJ2-3	TRBV28	CASSLPRGNTDTQYF	TGTGCCAGCAGCCTCCCCAGGGGAAACACAGATACGCAGTATTTT
TRBD1	TRBJ2-1	TRBV29-1	CSVEGQGSNEQFF	TGCAGCGTTGAAGGACAGGGAAGCAATGAGCAGTTCTTC
NA	TRBJ1-2	TRBV9	CASSVGSRFSTF	TGTGCCAGCAGCGTAGGATCCAGGTTCAGCACCTTC
TRBD1	TRBJ2-7	TRBV5-8	CASSLSFGTAYEQYF	TGTGCCAGCAGCTTGAGCTTCGGGACAGCCTACGAGCAGTACTTC
TRBD2	TRBJ2-1	TRBV19	CASSIGTSGRAYNEQFF	TGTGCCAGTAGTATAGGCACTAGCGGGAGGGCCTACAATGAGCAGTTCTTC
NA	TRBJ2-5	TRBV9	CASSADRGGQETQYF	TGTGCCAGCAGCGCGGACCGGGGAGGCCAAGAGACCCAGTACTTC
NA	TRBJ1-5	TRBV4-1	CASSPSVQQSGNQPQHF	TGCGCCAGCAGCCCCTCGGTACAACAGTCGGGGAATCAGCCCCAGCATTTT
NA	TRBJ2-2	TRBV28	CASSSPRPGELFF	TGTGCCAGCAGTTCCCCGAGGCCCGGGGAGCTGTTTTTT
NA	TRBJ2-7	TRBV10-3	CAISEQDSYEQYF	TGTGCCATCAGTGAGCAGGACTCCTACGAGCAGTACTTC
TRBD2	TRBJ2-5	TRBV29-1	CSVFGGGEWETQYF	TGCAGCGTCTTCGGCGGGGGGGAGTGGGAGACCCAGTACTTC
NA	TRBJ2-1	TRBV11-2	CASLGDNNEQFF	TGTGCCAGCCTGGGCGATAACAATGAGCAGTTCTTC
TRBD1	TRBJ2-2	TRBV7-6	CASSLVGGTATAGELFF	TGTGCCAGCAGCTTAGTTGGTGGGACAGCGACGGCCGGGGAGCTGTTTTTT
TRBD1	TRBJ2-7	TRBV5-1	CASSLGTGGAYEQYF	TGCGCCAGCAGCTTGGGGACAGGTGGCGCCTACGAGCAGTACTTC
TRBD2	TRBJ2-1	TRBV7-9	CASSLGSGGRRGSYNEQFF	TGTGCCAGCAGCTTAGGTTCGGGGGGGCGAAGGGGCTCCTACAATGAGCAGTTCTTC
NA	TRBJ2-7	TRBV7-8	CASSLVAGREQYF	TGTGCCAGCAGCTTAGTTGCAGGGCGTGAGCAGTACTTC
TRBD2	TRBJ2-1	TRBV28	CASSFVTSGTNEQFF	TGTGCCAGCAGTTTTGTTACTAGCGGGACCAATGAGCAGTTCTTC
NA	TRBJ2-5	TRBV4-1	CASSGNSGYQETQYF	TGCGCCAGCAGCGGGAACAGCGGGTACCAAGAGACCCAGTACTTC
TRBD2	TRBJ2-7	TRBV7-9	CASSLRLAGGSYEQYF	TGTGCCAGCAGCCTACGACTAGCGGGCGGCTCCTACGAGCAGTACTTC
TRBD2	TRBJ2-7	TRBV13	CASRPWGAGVYEQYF	TGTGCCAGCAGGCCCTGGGGAGCGGGAGTGTACGAGCAGTACTTC
TRBD2	TRBJ2-1	TRBV5-1	CASSLEGSGIYNEQFF	TGCGCCAGCAGCTTGGAGGGTAGCGGGATTTACAATGAGCAGTTCTTC
NA	TRBJ2-4	TRBV30	CAWSVPVLAGDIQYF	TGTGCCTGGAGTGTACCGGTGCTAGCAGGGGACATTCAGTACTTC
NA	TRBJ2-7	TRBV7-2	CASSLLSGTPYEQYF	TGTGCCAGCAGCCTACTAAGCGGAACTCCCTACGAGCAGTACTTC
NA	TRBJ1-1	TRBV6-4	CASSDSRVNTEAFF	TGTGCCAGCAGTGACTCGAGGGTGAACACTGAAGCTTTCTTT
TRBD2	TRBJ2-1	TRBV27	CASRVGGGNNEQFF	TGTGCCAGCAGGGTCGGCGGGGGAAACAATGAGCAGTTCTTC
TRBD2	TRBJ2-7	TRBV2	CASSRDGTSGKHSYEQYF	TGTGCCAGCTCGCGGGACGGGACTAGCGGGAAGCACTCCTACGAGCAGTACTTC
TRBD1	TRBJ2-7	TRBV6-6	CASSFTGTGLGEQYF	TGTGCCAGCAGTTTCACCGGGACAGGCCTCGGAGAGCAGTACTTC
TRBD2	TRBJ2-1	TRBV9	CASSSGTGRAGGHEQFF	TGTGCCAGCAGCTCCGGGACCGGGAGGGCGGGGGGACATGAGCAGTTCTTC
TRBD1	TRBJ2-7	TRBV5-1	CASRDGTGGYEQYF	TGCGCCAGCAGAGACGGGACAGGGGGCTACGAGCAGTACTTC
TRBD2	TRBJ2-7	TRBV28	CASSLTRLAGYEQYF	TGTGCCAGCAGTTTAACCCGTCTAGCGGGCTACGAGCAGTACTTC
NA	TRBJ2-7	TRBV6-5	CASSYRGVSYEQYF	TGTGCCAGCAGTTACCGCGGGGTCTCCTACGAGCAGTACTTC
NA	TRBJ1-1	TRBV6-5	CASRRAGRNTEAFF	TGTGCCAGCAGGAGAGCCGGGAGGAACACTGAAGCTTTCTTT
NA	TRBJ1-2	TRBV6-6	CASSYPGTNYGYTF	TGTGCCAGCAGTTACCCAGGGACTAACTATGGCTACACCTTC
NA	TRBJ2-7	TRBV15	CATSRGLYEQYF	TGTGCCACCAGCAGAGGTCTCTACGAGCAGTACTTC
NA	TRBJ1-2	TRBV10-3	CAISRFGQTNGYTF	TGTGCCATCAGTAGATTCGGACAGACAAATGGCTACACCTTC